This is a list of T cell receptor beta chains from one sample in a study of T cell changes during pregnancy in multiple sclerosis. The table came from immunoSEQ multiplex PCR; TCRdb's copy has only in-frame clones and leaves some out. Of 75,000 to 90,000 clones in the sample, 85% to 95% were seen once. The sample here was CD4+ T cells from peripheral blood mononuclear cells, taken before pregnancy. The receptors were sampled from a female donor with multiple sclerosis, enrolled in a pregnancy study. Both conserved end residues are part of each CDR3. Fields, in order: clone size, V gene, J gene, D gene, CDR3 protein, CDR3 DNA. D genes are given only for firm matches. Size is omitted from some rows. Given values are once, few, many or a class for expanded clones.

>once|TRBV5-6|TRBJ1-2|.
CASSLVNREGSDYGYTF
TGTGCCAGCAGCCTGGTCAATAGGGAGGGGTCCGACTATGGCTACACCTTC
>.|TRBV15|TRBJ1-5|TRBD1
CATSRDLGRGPYQPQHF
TGTGCCACCAGCAGAGATCTTGGCAGGGGGCCGTATCAGCCCCAGCATTTT
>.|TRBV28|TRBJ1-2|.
CASSFFSPGNSWNGYTF
TGTGCCAGCAGTTTCTTCTCGCCGGGAAACTCTTGGAATGGCTACACCTTC
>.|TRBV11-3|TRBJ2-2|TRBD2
CASSPGLADTGELFF
TGTGCCAGCAGCCCGGGCCTAGCGGACACCGGGGAGCTGTTTTTT
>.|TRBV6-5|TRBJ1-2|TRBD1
CASSGQGASNYGYTF
TGTGCCAGCAGTGGACAGGGGGCAAGTAACTATGGCTACACCTTC
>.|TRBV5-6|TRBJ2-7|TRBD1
CASSLVDRGAYEQYF
TGTGCCAGCAGCTTGGTGGACAGGGGAGCCTACGAGCAGTACTTC
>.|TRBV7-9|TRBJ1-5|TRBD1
CASSSRTGGYSNQPQHF
TGTGCCAGCAGCTCTAGGACAGGGGGTTATAGCAATCAGCCCCAGCATTTT
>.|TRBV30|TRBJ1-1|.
CAWSVRSPRAGSEAFF
TGTGCCTGGAGTGTACGGTCCCCCAGGGCCGGGTCTGAAGCTTTCTTT
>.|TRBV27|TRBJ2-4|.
CASSLYQGPKNIQYF
TGTGCCAGCAGTTTGTATCAGGGGCCCAAAAACATTCAGTACTTC
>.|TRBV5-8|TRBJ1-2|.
CASSLGTARAYGYTF
TGTGCCAGCAGCTTAGGAACAGCGCGGGCCTATGGCTACACCTTC
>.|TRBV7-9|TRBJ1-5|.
CASSRLGGQPQHF
TGTGCCAGCAGCCGTCTCGGGGGGCAGCCCCAGCATTTT
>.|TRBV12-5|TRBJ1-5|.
CASALPQGPFGNQPQHF
TGTGCTAGTGCCCTCCCACAGGGACCCTTTGGCAATCAGCCCCAGCATTTT
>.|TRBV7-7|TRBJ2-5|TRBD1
CASGPWGQAETQYF
TGTGCCAGCGGACCGTGGGGACAGGCAGAGACCCAGTACTTC
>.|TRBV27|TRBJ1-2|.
CASSDSVYYGYTF
TGTGCCAGCAGCGATTCGGTATACTATGGCTACACCTTC
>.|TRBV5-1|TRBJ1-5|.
CASSLGESSNQPQHF
TGCGCCAGCAGCTTGGGGGAGAGTAGCAATCAGCCCCAGCATTTT
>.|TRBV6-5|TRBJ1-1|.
CASRETGNTEAFF
TGTGCCAGCAGAGAAACAGGGAACACTGAAGCTTTCTTT
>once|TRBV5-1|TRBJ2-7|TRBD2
CASSLEASGRSEQYF
TGCGCCAGCAGCTTGGAAGCTAGCGGGAGAAGCGAGCAGTACTTC
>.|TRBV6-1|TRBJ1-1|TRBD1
CASSGGRGTGEPNTEAFF
TGTGCCAGCAGTGGAGGGAGGGGGACAGGCGAACCGAACACTGAAGCTTTCTTT
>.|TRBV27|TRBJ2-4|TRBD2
CASSHMTSGGIAKNIQYF
TGTGCCAGCAGTCACATGACTAGCGGGGGGATAGCCAAAAACATTCAGTACTTC
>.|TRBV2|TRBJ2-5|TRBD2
CASSGTSSQETQYF
TGTGCCAGCAGTGGGACTAGCTCCCAAGAGACCCAGTACTTC